A selection of T cell receptor beta chains follows, all from one sample in a study of molecular identifiers for immune sequencing clone quantification. TCRdb reanalysed the PCR reads using MiXCR and keeps one entry per CDR3 protein. The repertoire holds some 66,000 distinct CDR3 sequences, with about a fifth as singletons. What was sequenced was naive CD8+ T cells from blood, with Jurkat cell RNA spiked in. The receptors shown here come from a human donor in good health. Some libraries in this study had Jurkat cell RNA spiked in. The CDR3 runs from the conserved cysteine through the conserved F or W. Each record gives: J gene, V gene, clone size, CDR3 length, D gene, CDR3 DNA, CDR3 protein. A D gene is named only where the DNA matches it firmly. The listing skips clone size in some rows; elsewhere it reads once, few, many or a size class.

j_call: TRBJ2-2; v_call: TRBV24-1; clone_size: many; cdr3_length: 18; d_call: TRBD1; cdr3_nt: TGTGCCACCAGTGAAGGGACAGGGGGCAAAAAAAACACCGGGGAGCTGTTTTTT; cdr3_aa: CATSEGTGGKKNTGELFF
j_call: TRBJ2-5; v_call: TRBV19; clone_size: few; cdr3_length: 17; d_call: TRBD1; cdr3_nt: TGTGCCAGTAGTAAAGCCCTAAACCGGGACAGGGAAGAGACCCAGTACTTC; cdr3_aa: CASSKALNRDREETQYF
j_call: TRBJ2-5; v_call: TRBV20-1; clone_size: many; cdr3_length: 15; d_call: NA; cdr3_nt: TGCAGTGCTAGTCAATACAGGACAGACCAAGAGACCCAGTACTTC; cdr3_aa: CSASQYRTDQETQYF
j_call: TRBJ2-2; v_call: TRBV24-1; clone_size: few; cdr3_length: 16; d_call: TRBD2; cdr3_nt: TGTGCCACCAGTGATTACGGGGGGTCGAACACCGGGGAGCTGTTTTTT; cdr3_aa: CATSDYGGSNTGELFF
j_call: TRBJ2-1; v_call: TRBV9; clone_size: NA; cdr3_length: 18; d_call: NA; cdr3_nt: TGTGCCAGCAGCCAGGGGTCCGCCTGGCTAGCGTTGTACAATGAGCAGTTCTTC; cdr3_aa: CASSQGSAWLALYNEQFF
j_call: TRBJ1-1; v_call: TRBV10-3; clone_size: many; cdr3_length: 15; d_call: NA; cdr3_nt: TGTGCCCCCATGGGGACACGAGAGGATAACACTGAAGCTTTCTTT; cdr3_aa: CAPMGTREDNTEAFF
j_call: TRBJ2-1; v_call: TRBV24-1; clone_size: NA; cdr3_length: 13; d_call: NA; cdr3_nt: TGTGCCACCAGTGATTTTGGCGAGAATGAGCAGTTCTTC; cdr3_aa: CATSDFGENEQFF
j_call: TRBJ2-3; v_call: TRBV2; clone_size: many; cdr3_length: 12; d_call: NA; cdr3_nt: TGTGCCAGCAGCGGACGCGCCGATACGCAGTATTTT; cdr3_aa: CASSGRADTQYF
j_call: TRBJ2-5; v_call: TRBV5-1; clone_size: many; cdr3_length: 16; d_call: TRBD2; cdr3_nt: TGCGCCAGCAGCTCCCCCCTAGCGGAGTCACAAGAGACCCAGTACTTC; cdr3_aa: CASSSPLAESQETQYF
j_call: TRBJ2-5; v_call: TRBV18; clone_size: few; cdr3_length: 13; d_call: NA; cdr3_nt: TGTGCCAGCTCACCAGGTCAGGGTGAGACCCAGTACTTC; cdr3_aa: CASSPGQGETQYF
j_call: TRBJ2-1; v_call: TRBV7-9; clone_size: NA; cdr3_length: 15; d_call: NA; cdr3_nt: TGTGCCAGCAGCTCACCGCAGGGAACCGTCAATGAGCAGTTCTTC; cdr3_aa: CASSSPQGTVNEQFF
j_call: TRBJ2-1; v_call: TRBV12-3/TRBV12-4; clone_size: NA; cdr3_length: 15; d_call: NA; cdr3_nt: TGTGCCAGCAGTTTTTCAGGGGTTAGAGGGAATGAGCAGTTCTTC; cdr3_aa: CASSFSGVRGNEQFF
j_call: TRBJ2-1; v_call: TRBV4-1; clone_size: NA; cdr3_length: 14; d_call: NA; cdr3_nt: TGCGCCAGCAGCCTCGGGGCTATGGTCAATGAGCAGTTCTTC; cdr3_aa: CASSLGAMVNEQFF
j_call: TRBJ2-5; v_call: TRBV5-1; clone_size: many; cdr3_length: 14; d_call: TRBD2; cdr3_nt: TGCGCCAGCAGCCCTCTAGCGGGAGAAGAGACCCAGTACTTC; cdr3_aa: CASSPLAGEETQYF
j_call: TRBJ2-7; v_call: TRBV29-1; clone_size: many; cdr3_length: 12; d_call: TRBD1; cdr3_nt: TGCAGCGTCGGGACAGGGGCCTACGAGCAGTACTTC; cdr3_aa: CSVGTGAYEQYF
j_call: TRBJ2-3; v_call: TRBV6-6; clone_size: many; cdr3_length: 16; d_call: TRBD2; cdr3_nt: TGTGCCAGCAGTTTTCTCGCGGGAGAGGGGAGAGATACGCAGTATTTT; cdr3_aa: CASSFLAGEGRDTQYF
j_call: TRBJ2-7; v_call: TRBV2; clone_size: NA; cdr3_length: 14; d_call: NA; cdr3_nt: TGTGCCAGCATCCCCGGGACTGATACCTACGAGCAGTACTTC; cdr3_aa: CASIPGTDTYEQYF
j_call: TRBJ2-5; v_call: TRBV9; clone_size: NA; cdr3_length: 16; d_call: TRBD2; cdr3_nt: TGTGCCAGCAGCGCTGGGACTAGCGGAACCCAAGAGACCCAGTACTTC; cdr3_aa: CASSAGTSGTQETQYF
j_call: TRBJ2-5; v_call: TRBV4-1; clone_size: NA; cdr3_length: 14; d_call: TRBD1; cdr3_nt: TGCGCCAGCAGCCGCGGGACAGGGGTCGAGACCCAGTACTTC; cdr3_aa: CASSRGTGVETQYF
j_call: TRBJ1-5; v_call: TRBV6-4; clone_size: few; cdr3_length: 16; d_call: NA; cdr3_nt: TGTGCCAGCAGTGACGGGGAGGGATGGGTCAATCAGCCCCAGCATTTT; cdr3_aa: CASSDGEGWVNQPQHF
j_call: TRBJ2-7; v_call: TRBV30; clone_size: many; cdr3_length: 12; d_call: NA; cdr3_nt: TGTGCCTGGAGTCAGGTGGCCTACGAGCAGTACTTC; cdr3_aa: CAWSQVAYEQYF
j_call: TRBJ1-5; v_call: TRBV5-6; clone_size: few; cdr3_length: 16; d_call: NA; cdr3_nt: TGTGCCAGCAGCTTCCAGGGATCGGGTTACAATCAGCCCCAGCATTTT; cdr3_aa: CASSFQGSGYNQPQHF
j_call: TRBJ2-3; v_call: TRBV13; clone_size: many; cdr3_length: 19; d_call: TRBD2; cdr3_nt: TGTGCCAGCAGCTCCCGGACTAGCGGGAGCGAACGTAGCACAGATACGCAGTATTTT; cdr3_aa: CASSSRTSGSERSTDTQYF
j_call: TRBJ1-5; v_call: TRBV27; clone_size: many; cdr3_length: 14; d_call: NA; cdr3_nt: TGTGCCAGCAGTTTATTGGGGATCGGGCAGCCCCAGCATTTT; cdr3_aa: CASSLLGIGQPQHF
j_call: TRBJ2-3; v_call: TRBV29-1; clone_size: NA; cdr3_length: 15; d_call: TRBD1; cdr3_nt: TGCAGCGTTGAACGGGACAGGGTGGGCACAGATACGCAGTATTTT; cdr3_aa: CSVERDRVGTDTQYF
j_call: TRBJ2-1; v_call: TRBV20-1; clone_size: many; cdr3_length: 14; d_call: TRBD1; cdr3_nt: TGCAGTGCTAGTGGGACAGGGGCCTACAATGAGCAGTTCTTC; cdr3_aa: CSASGTGAYNEQFF
j_call: TRBJ2-7; v_call: TRBV28; clone_size: many; cdr3_length: 14; d_call: TRBD2; cdr3_nt: TGTGCCAGCAGTCCGGGCGGGGGGCCGGGGGAGCAGTACTTC; cdr3_aa: CASSPGGGPGEQYF
j_call: TRBJ1-1; v_call: TRBV12-3/TRBV12-4; clone_size: few; cdr3_length: 12; d_call: NA; cdr3_nt: TGTGCCAGCAGTTTTGGGAACCCACAGGTTTCCTTT; cdr3_aa: CASSFGNPQVSF
j_call: TRBJ1-1; v_call: TRBV9; clone_size: many; cdr3_length: 12; d_call: NA; cdr3_nt: TGTGCCAGCAGCGTAGGGTCAGGGGCGGCTTTCTTT; cdr3_aa: CASSVGSGAAFF
j_call: TRBJ2-1; v_call: TRBV29-1; clone_size: many; cdr3_length: 14; d_call: NA; cdr3_nt: TGCAGCTCCCGGACGATAGGGGGAGGGGATGAGCAGTTCTTC; cdr3_aa: CSSRTIGGGDEQFF
j_call: TRBJ2-1; v_call: TRBV7-8; clone_size: NA; cdr3_length: 19; d_call: NA; cdr3_nt: TGTGCCAGCAGCTTCCCAGGACAAGGGGCGGTCACCAATTACAATGAGCAGTTCTTC; cdr3_aa: CASSFPGQGAVTNYNEQFF
j_call: TRBJ2-3; v_call: TRBV6-5; clone_size: NA; cdr3_length: 15; d_call: NA; cdr3_nt: TGTGCCAGCAGTCCCCGGGGCGCCCGCACAGATACGCAGTATTTT; cdr3_aa: CASSPRGARTDTQYF
j_call: TRBJ1-4; v_call: TRBV7-9; clone_size: many; cdr3_length: 16; d_call: TRBD1; cdr3_nt: TGTGCCAGCAGCCCATTCGTCGGCCAGGGGGTTGAAAAACTGTTTTTT; cdr3_aa: CASSPFVGQGVEKLFF
j_call: TRBJ2-7; v_call: TRBV11-2; clone_size: many; cdr3_length: 15; d_call: NA; cdr3_nt: TGTGCCAGCAGCCCCGAGGACAGTTTAACCTACGAGCAGTACTTC; cdr3_aa: CASSPEDSLTYEQYF
j_call: TRBJ2-3; v_call: TRBV15; clone_size: many; cdr3_length: 16; d_call: TRBD2; cdr3_nt: TGTGCCACCAGCAGAGGAAGGACTAGCCGCACAGATACGCAGTATTTT; cdr3_aa: CATSRGRTSRTDTQYF
j_call: TRBJ2-1; v_call: TRBV7-8; clone_size: few; cdr3_length: 14; d_call: NA; cdr3_nt: TGTGCCAGCGGGGTCGGGAGCTCCTACAATGAGCAGTTCTTC; cdr3_aa: CASGVGSSYNEQFF
j_call: TRBJ1-1; v_call: TRBV5-6; clone_size: NA; cdr3_length: 13; d_call: NA; cdr3_nt: TGTGCCAGCAGCTTGCCAGACTTCACTGAAGCTTTCTTT; cdr3_aa: CASSLPDFTEAFF
j_call: TRBJ2-1; v_call: TRBV6-1; clone_size: NA; cdr3_length: 11; d_call: NA; cdr3_nt: TGTGCCAGCAGTGCGCACAATGAGCAGTTCTTC; cdr3_aa: CASSAHNEQFF
j_call: TRBJ2-5; v_call: TRBV6-5; clone_size: many; cdr3_length: 14; d_call: TRBD2; cdr3_nt: TGTGCCAGCAGTTACGGACTAGCGGGAGGGACCCAGTACTTC; cdr3_aa: CASSYGLAGGTQYF
j_call: TRBJ2-3; v_call: TRBV28; clone_size: few; cdr3_length: 16; d_call: TRBD2; cdr3_nt: TGTGCCAGCAGTTCCTGGCTAGCGGGATACACAGATACGCAGTATTTT; cdr3_aa: CASSSWLAGYTDTQYF
j_call: TRBJ2-2; v_call: TRBV4-1; clone_size: many; cdr3_length: 17; d_call: TRBD1; cdr3_nt: TGCGCCAGCAGCCAACTTGGTACAGGGGACCCCATCGGGGAGCTGTTTTTT; cdr3_aa: CASSQLGTGDPIGELFF
j_call: TRBJ2-3; v_call: TRBV4-1; clone_size: many; cdr3_length: 17; d_call: TRBD2; cdr3_nt: TGCGCCAGCAGCCTAAGAATCGGCGGGAGTCTCACAGATACGCAGTATTTT; cdr3_aa: CASSLRIGGSLTDTQYF
j_call: TRBJ1-5; v_call: TRBV9; clone_size: many; cdr3_length: 17; d_call: TRBD1; cdr3_nt: TGTGCCAGCAGCGTACGGCCAGGGGGCTTAGGCAATCAGCCCCAGCATTTT; cdr3_aa: CASSVRPGGLGNQPQHF
j_call: TRBJ2-7; v_call: TRBV7-8; clone_size: NA; cdr3_length: 17; d_call: TRBD2; cdr3_nt: TGTGCCAGCAGCTTAGCGTATAGCGCTAGCGGCTACTACGAGCAGTACTTC; cdr3_aa: CASSLAYSASGYYEQYF
j_call: TRBJ2-5; v_call: TRBV7-6; clone_size: many; cdr3_length: 17; d_call: TRBD2; cdr3_nt: TGTGCCAGCAGCTTAGGGTTCGCTAGCGGGATAGAAGAGACCCAGTACTTC; cdr3_aa: CASSLGFASGIEETQYF
j_call: TRBJ2-1; v_call: TRBV18; clone_size: many; cdr3_length: 14; d_call: NA; cdr3_nt: TGTGCCAGCTCGCCCCCAGGGCCCCCCAATGAGCAGTTCTTC; cdr3_aa: CASSPPGPPNEQFF
j_call: TRBJ2-7; v_call: TRBV2; clone_size: many; cdr3_length: 14; d_call: NA; cdr3_nt: TGTGCCAGCAGTGAACGCCCAGACCAGACCGAGCAGTACTTC; cdr3_aa: CASSERPDQTEQYF
j_call: TRBJ2-7; v_call: TRBV25-1; clone_size: NA; cdr3_length: 13; d_call: NA; cdr3_nt: TGTGCCAGCAGTGAAGGCACCTCTCGGGAGCAGTACTTC; cdr3_aa: CASSEGTSREQYF
j_call: TRBJ1-3; v_call: TRBV12-3/TRBV12-4; clone_size: few; cdr3_length: 17; d_call: NA; cdr3_nt: TGTGCCAGCAGTTTTCCGGGCCGCTTAAGCTCTGGAAACACCATATATTTT; cdr3_aa: CASSFPGRLSSGNTIYF
j_call: TRBJ1-1; v_call: TRBV15; clone_size: many; cdr3_length: 16; d_call: NA; cdr3_nt: TGTGCCACCAGCAGAGCCACTTTATTCGGCGAGACTGAAGCTTTCTTT; cdr3_aa: CATSRATLFGETEAFF
j_call: TRBJ2-7; v_call: TRBV5-6; clone_size: few; cdr3_length: 14; d_call: TRBD1; cdr3_nt: TGTGCCAGCAGCTCCCGGGACAGGGTTTACGAGCAGTACTTC; cdr3_aa: CASSSRDRVYEQYF